These 7 T cell receptor beta chains came from one sample sequenced in a study of Graves' ophthalmopathy and Graves' hyperthyroidism. Amplified material comprised TCR beta CDR3 regions derived from RNA transcripts. The first-round RT-PCR employed HTBI primers together with the Qiagen OneStep RT-PCR kit. A multiplex PCR was then performed as the second round. TCRdb processed the multiplex PCR reads anew with MiXCR; each CDR3 protein has one entry. The top ten clones hold around 43% of a sample with 240,000 or so distinct CDR3 sequences, around 42% of them seen once. Sequencing was done on a sample of peripheral blood. The source of these receptors is an adult man with Graves' ophthalmopathy.

The chain joins TRBV7-2 to TRBJ1-5, with 8 nucleotides matching TRBD1. V trimming: 6 bases; J trimming: 4 bases; junction bases outside the gene matches: 5. Germline CDR1 reads SGHTA; CDR2 reads FQGNSA. The CDR3 runs to 14 residues. DNA for the CDR3: TGTGCCAGCAGTCTCCAGGGGGCGAATCAGCCCCAGCATTTT. It translates to CASSLQGANQPQHF.

The chain couples TRBV6-5 to TRBJ2-7; TRBD2 is a possible D gene (5 bases). CDR3 length: 13 residues. Germline CDR1 reads MNHEY; CDR2 reads SVGAGI. Trimming took 2 bases from V and 3 from J, leaving 8 bases between them. CDR3 DNA sequence: TGTGCCAGCAGTTACGCGGGTGTCTACGAGCAGTACTTC. This translates into CASSYAGVYEQYF.

The chain recombines TRBV2 with TRBJ1-4, with 7 bases identical to TRBD1. The CDR3 totals 14 residues. In germline, CDR1 is SNHLY, CDR2 FYNNEI. V lost 8 bases, J lost 2 bases, and 5 bases stayed unmatched. CDR3 coding DNA: TGTGCCAGCGACAGGGAGAGTACTAATGAAAAACTGTTTTTT. Protein: CASDRESTNEKLFF.

Only one count was recorded for this clonotype. Written as DNA, the CDR3 is TGTGCCAGCAGTTCCCCTAGCGGGAGGGCGACCTACGAGCAGTACTTC. Protein product: CASSSPSGRATYEQYF. The chain combines TRBV28 with TRBJ2-7; 12 nucleotides line up with TRBD2. The CDR3 contains 16 residues. V dropped 4 bases and J dropped 2; count of bases not matched to a gene: 6. Germline CDR1 reads MDHEN; CDR2 reads SYDVKM.

The chain joins TRBV2 to TRBJ2-5; no firm D call. Germline CDR1 SNHLY, CDR2 FYNNEI. CDR3 length: 12 amino acids. Trimming took off 5 bases at V and 6 bases at J, with 10 bases between the two ends. The CDR3 region has the DNA TGTGCCAGCAGTAAGACAACCCAGACCCAGTACTTC. Its translation: CASSKTTQTQYF.

The genes are TRBV29-1 and TRBJ1-2; 11 nucleotides agree with TRBD1. V shed 7 bases, J shed 2 bases, and the junction held 21 bases outside the gene matches. CDR1 is SQVTM and CDR2 is ANQGSEA in the germline V gene. This CDR3 has 19 residues. The CDR3 nucleotides are TGCAGCGCAAACACCGGTACCCGGACAGGGGGCTCCTTCAACTATGGCTACACCTTC. It codes for CSANTGTRTGGSFNYGYTF.

The rearrangement uses TRBV7-3 and TRBJ1-1; no clear D. The germline CDR1 and CDR2 sequences are SGHTA and FQGTGA. V was pared by 6 bases and J by 1 base, with 12 bases between. This CDR3 has 14 amino acids. The CDR3 DNA sequence: TGTGCCAGCAGTCCGACGGCTCAGAACACTGAAGCTTTCTTT. This sequence encodes CASSPTAQNTEAFF. The complete variable domain, with remaining parts taken from reference TRBV7-3 and TRBJ1-1, reads GAGVSQTPSNKVTEKGKYVELRCDPISGHTALYWYRQSLGQGPEFLIYFQGTGAADDSGLPNDRFFAVRPEGSVSTLKIQRTERGDSAVYLCASSPTAQNTEAFFGQGTRLTVV.